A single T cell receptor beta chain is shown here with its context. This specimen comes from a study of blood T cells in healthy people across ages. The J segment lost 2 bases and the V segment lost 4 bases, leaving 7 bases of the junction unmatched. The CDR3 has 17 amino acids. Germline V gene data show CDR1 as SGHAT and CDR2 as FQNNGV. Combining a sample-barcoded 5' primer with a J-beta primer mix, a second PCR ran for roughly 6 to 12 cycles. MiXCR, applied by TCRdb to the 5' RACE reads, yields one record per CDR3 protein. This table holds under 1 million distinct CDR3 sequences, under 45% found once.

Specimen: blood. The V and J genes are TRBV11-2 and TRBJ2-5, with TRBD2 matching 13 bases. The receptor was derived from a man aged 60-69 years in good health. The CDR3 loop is CASSSRLAGGKQETQYF. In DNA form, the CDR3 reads TGTGCCAGCAGCTCCCGACTAGCGGGGGGAAAACAAGAGACCCAGTACTTC.